The entry that follows covers one TCR beta chain sequence. As yet, its antigen is unknown. These data are taken from a study of shared clonotypes between healthy human individuals. Study-level results: Richness estimates generally favored naive over memory subsets. The sharing of 5% to 5.5% of naive CD4 clonotypes was seen across several donors.

In the source study's methods: ImmunoSEQ supplied junction-only sequences lacking quality scores, so filtering was different. Some clones are missing from TCRdb's copy, which holds only in-frame ones; the method was immunoSEQ multiplex PCR. Clonal size and the V and J genes are those of that table, whereas D and trimming came from the DNA. The sample has some 2,400,000 clones; approximately 94% are singletons. The donors, all of them Caucasian adults, lived in Nashville, Tennessee. V shed 4 bases and J 4 bases; nucleotides not matched to a gene: 10. The CDR3 sequence is 15 residues long. Germline V gives CDR1 SGHDT, CDR2 YYEEEE.

This chain uses TRBV5-6 with TRBJ1-1, with TRBD1 matching over 7 bases. This clonotype was obtained from a man younger than 35 in good health. Sequenced: naive CD4+ T cells sorted from blood. Subset denoted: CD45RA+ positively selected. CDR3 nucleotides: TGTGCCAGCAGCAGGTTCGGGCAGGGGGTCACTGAAGCTTTCTTT. Residues: CASSRFGQGVTEAFF.